Below, one TCR beta chain is given with its context. These data belong to a study of blood T cell repertoires in COVID-19. At the level of the study: Sample material is recorded as cDNA or gDNA derived from T cells, B-cell-depleted T cells, or PBMCs.

The CDR3 loop spans 16 amino acids. In germline, CDR1 is SGHNT, CDR2 YENEEA. Deletions cut 5 bases from V and 2 bases from J, with 17 bases between. In the original workflow: Reference gene primer amplification yielded estimated nucleated cell counts. Clones were read by immunoSEQ multiplex PCR, and TCRdb kept only the in-frame ones, dropping some. V, J and clone size derive from that table, while D and trimming were established from the DNA sequence. The repertoire holds about 210,000 clones, with just under 85% as singletons. Seattle's cohort entered during active infection and was followed longitudinally.

The receptor was isolated from a man in his 60s with COVID-19, enrolled during active disease. The chain is built from TRBV11-3 and TRBJ2-3; D may be TRBD2 (5 bases). The sample was peripheral blood. The CDR3 nucleotides read TGTGCCAGCAGCCCAGGACTTCAGGCGGCCACAGATACGCAGTATTTT. Translating gives CASSPGLQAATDTQYF.